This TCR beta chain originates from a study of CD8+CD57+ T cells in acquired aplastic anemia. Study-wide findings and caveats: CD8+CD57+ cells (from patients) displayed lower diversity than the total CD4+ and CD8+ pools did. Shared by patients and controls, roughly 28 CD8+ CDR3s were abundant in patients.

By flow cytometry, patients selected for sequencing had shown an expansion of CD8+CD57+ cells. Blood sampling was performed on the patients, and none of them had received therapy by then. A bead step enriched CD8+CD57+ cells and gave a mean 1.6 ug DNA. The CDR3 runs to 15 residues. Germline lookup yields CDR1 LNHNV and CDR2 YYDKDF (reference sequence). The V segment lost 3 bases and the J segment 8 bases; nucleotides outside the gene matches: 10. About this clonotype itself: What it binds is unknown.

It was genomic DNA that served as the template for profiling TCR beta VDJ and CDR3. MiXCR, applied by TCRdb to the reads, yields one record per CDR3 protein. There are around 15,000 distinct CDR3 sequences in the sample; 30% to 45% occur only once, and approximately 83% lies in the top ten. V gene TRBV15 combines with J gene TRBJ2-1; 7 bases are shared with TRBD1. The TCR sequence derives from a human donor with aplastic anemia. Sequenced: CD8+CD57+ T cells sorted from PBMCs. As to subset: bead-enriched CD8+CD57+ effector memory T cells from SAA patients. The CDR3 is CATSSRGNRGHEQFF. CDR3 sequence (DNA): TGTGCCACCAGCAGCCGAGGCAACAGGGGCCATGAGCAGTTCTTC.